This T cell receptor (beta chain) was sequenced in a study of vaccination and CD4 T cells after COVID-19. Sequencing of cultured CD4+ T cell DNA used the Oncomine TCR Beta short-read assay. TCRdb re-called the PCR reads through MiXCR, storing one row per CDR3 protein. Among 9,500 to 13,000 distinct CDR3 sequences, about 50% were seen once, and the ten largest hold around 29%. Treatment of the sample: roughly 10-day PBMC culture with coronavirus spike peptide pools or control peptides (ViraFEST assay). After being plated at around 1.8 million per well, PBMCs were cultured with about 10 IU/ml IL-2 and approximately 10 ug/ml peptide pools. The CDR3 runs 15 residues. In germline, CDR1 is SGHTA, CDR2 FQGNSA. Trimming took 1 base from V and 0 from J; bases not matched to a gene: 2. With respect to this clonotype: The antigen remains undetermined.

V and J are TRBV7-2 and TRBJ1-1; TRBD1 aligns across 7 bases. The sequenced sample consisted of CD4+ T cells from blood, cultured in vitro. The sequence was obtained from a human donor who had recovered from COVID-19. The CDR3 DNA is TGTGCCAGCAGCTTAGGGGGACAGCTGAACACTGAAGCTTTCTTT. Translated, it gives CASSLGGQLNTEAFF.